The 5 T cell receptor beta chains below were found in one sample sequenced in a study of T-cell reconstitution after alpha-beta-depleted transplantation in children. Unique molecular identifiers were built into the TCRbeta library. Via MiXCR, TCRdb re-called the PCR reads, giving one row per CDR3 protein. The table has hundreds of thousands of distinct CDR3 sequences, around 7.5% seen once. Sequenced here: PBMCs, mostly from graft donor cells, sampled 180 days after TCRalphabeta/CD19-depleted stem cell transplant. Source of these receptors: a male patient between 10 and 17 years old who had a stem cell transplant for acute lymphoblastic leukemia, so the T cells may come from the graft donor.

This clonotype was detected many times. The chain employs TRBV21-1 and TRBJ2-7; TRBD1, the D gene given by the table, was not confirmed from the DNA. TRBV21-1 is a pseudogene segment. This CDR3 contains 15 residues. The CDR3 coding sequence is TGTGCCAGCAGCAAAGCCCCCGGGAGTGGGGACGAGCAGTACTTC. This encodes CASSKAPGSGDEQYF.

Ten or more counts support this clonotype. The chain combines TRBV11-1 with TRBJ1-5; 10 bases are a match to TRBD1. Germline lookup yields CDR1 SGHAT and CDR2 FQDESV (reference sequence). V shed 3 bases and J 1 base; nucleotides not matched to a gene: 15. The CDR3 contains 20 residues. The CDR3 region has the DNA TGTGCCAGCAGCTTTGTCCCTTTAGGACAGGGGGTAGGGAGCAATCAGCCCCAGCATTTT. Translation gives CASSFVPLGQGVGSNQPQHF.

This clonotype came up many times. CDR3 protein: CASSNVLDRKRDTQYF. DNA for the CDR3: TGTGCCAGCAGCAACGTACTGGACAGGAAAAGAGATACGCAGTATTTT. The chain uses TRBV9 and TRBJ2-3, with 7 bases that match TRBD1. The germline V gene encodes CDR1 SGDLS and CDR2 YYNGEE. J was trimmed by 5 bases and V by 4 bases; bases with no gene match: 13. The CDR3 length is 16 residues.

This clonotype has at least ten counts. The chain has TRBV7-2 and TRBJ2-1; a weak D match, TRBD2 (6 bases). CDR1 SGHTA and CDR2 FQGNSA come from the germline V gene. The CDR3 runs to 17 residues. Trimming left V 2 bases short and J 5 bases short, with 19 bases between. In nucleotides, the CDR3 is TGTGCCAGCAGCTTACCATGGGGTCGGGGACTGAACAATGAGCAGTTCTTC. Encoded protein: CASSLPWGRGLNNEQFF.

This clonotype was picked up a small number of times. The CDR3 is CATSGLGAQYF. The CDR3 DNA is TGTGCCACCTCGGGGCTGGGGGCGCAGTATTTT. The chain is built from TRBV19 and TRBJ2-3; D possibly matches TRBD1 or TRBD2 (5 bases each). V was trimmed by 10 bases and J by 10 bases, leaving 15 bases between them. The germline gives CDR1 LNHDA, CDR2 SQIVND (reference sequence). There are 11 residues in the CDR3.